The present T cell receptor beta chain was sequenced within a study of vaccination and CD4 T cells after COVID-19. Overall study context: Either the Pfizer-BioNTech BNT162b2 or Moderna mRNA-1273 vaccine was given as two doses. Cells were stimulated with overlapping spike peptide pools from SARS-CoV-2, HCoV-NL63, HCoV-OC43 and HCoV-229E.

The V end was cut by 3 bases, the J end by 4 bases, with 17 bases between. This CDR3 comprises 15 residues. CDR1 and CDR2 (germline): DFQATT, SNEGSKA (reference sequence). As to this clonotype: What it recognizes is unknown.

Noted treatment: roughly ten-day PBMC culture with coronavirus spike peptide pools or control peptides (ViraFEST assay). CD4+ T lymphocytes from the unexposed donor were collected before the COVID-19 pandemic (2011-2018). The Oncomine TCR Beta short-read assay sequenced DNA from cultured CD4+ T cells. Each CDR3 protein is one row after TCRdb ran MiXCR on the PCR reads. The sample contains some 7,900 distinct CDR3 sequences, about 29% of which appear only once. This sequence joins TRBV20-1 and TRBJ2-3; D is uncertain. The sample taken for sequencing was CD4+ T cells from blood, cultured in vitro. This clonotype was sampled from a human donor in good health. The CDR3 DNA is TGCAGTGCTAGTAAGACGAGCCCGAATGCAGATACGCAGTATTTT. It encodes CSASKTSPNADTQYF.